A single sample is the source of the 10 T cell receptor beta chains below, sequenced in a study of breast tumors, draining lymph nodes, adjacent tissues. TCRdb redid the calling of the multiplex PCR reads with MiXCR, one entry per CDR3 protein. The table lists 200,000 to 250,000 distinct CDR3 sequences, 30% to 35% of them singletons. Samples came from axillary lymph nodes draining the breast cancer. The sample comprised axillary lymph node tissue. The receptors were sampled from a female donor with breast cancer. Some clones in this sample may be carry-over from other donors' samples.

This clonotype was recorded a few times. The chain uses TRBV12-3 or TRBV12-4 and TRBJ1-1; unclear D gene. CDR3 length equals 14 residues. The V end was cut by 5 bases, the J end by 1 base, with 11 bases between. CDR3 protein: CASSPSTRNTEAFF. CDR3 coding DNA: TGTGCCAGCAGTCCCTCGACGCGGAACACTGAAGCTTTCTTT.

The table lists this clonotype with many counts. The genes are TRBV10-3 and TRBJ1-2; D not certain. V lost 4 bases and J 5 bases, leaving 11 bases between the germline ends. There are 13 residues in the CDR3. The germline CDR1 and CDR2 sequences are ENHRY and SYGVKD. DNA for the CDR3: TGTGCCATCAGTGGGGAGGGCCGGTATGGCTACACCTTC. It is translated as CAISGEGRYGYTF.

This clonotype was seen at least ten times. An end of the junction differs from the germline gene, which may be a read error. The chain employs TRBV7-7 and TRBJ2-1; possibly TRBD1 for D (5 bases). This CDR3 comprises 16 residues. The germline CDR1 and CDR2 sequences are SSHAT and FNYEAQ (reference sequence). The CDR3, as DNA: TGTGCTAGCAGCGAACCGGGCCCAAAAGGGGTGAGTGAGCAGTTCTTC. This encodes CASSEPGPKGVSEQFF.

This clonotype came up many times. The V gene is TRBV20-1, the J gene TRBJ2-3; the match to TRBD2 covers 13 bases. The length of the CDR3 is 16 residues. Germline trimming cut 6 bases from V and 5 bases from J; bases unmatched to any gene: 11. Germline-derived CDR1 and CDR2 are DFQATT and SNEGSKA (reference sequence). CDR3 region: CSAPTSGGALVDTQYF. The CDR3 DNA sequence: TGCAGTGCCCCTACTAGCGGGGGGGCCTTAGTAGATACGCAGTATTTT.

This clonotype appeared a few times. Since no conserved phenylalanine or tryptophan closes the CDR3, a read error is the likely cause. The chain is built from TRBV20-1 and TRBJ1-5; the D is unclear. The V and J ends lost 1 base and 0 bases respectively, with 7 bases between them. This CDR3 is 14 amino acids long. The germline gives CDR1 DFQATT, CDR2 SNEGSKA (reference sequence). The CDR3 DNA reads as TGCAGTGCTAGAGTGGGCATTAGCAATCAGCCCCAGCATGGT. Protein: CSARVGISNQPQHG.

This clonotype was found many times. V usage is TRBV5-1 and J usage is TRBJ2-1; D call uncertain. The CDR3 spans 15 residues. Germline lookup yields CDR1 SGHRS and CDR2 YFSETQ. Trimming cost V 2 bases and J 6 bases, with 15 bases left between them. Here the CDR3 DNA reads TGCGCCAGCAGCTTTAGGAGTGAGGTCGGCAATGAGCAGTTCTTC. Protein product: CASSFRSEVGNEQFF. The full variable domain, its missing parts supplied by reference TRBV5-1 and TRBJ2-1, is KAGVTQTPRYLIKTRGQQVTLSCSPISGHRSVSWYQQTPGQGLQFLFEYFSETQRNKGNFPGRFSGRQFSNSRSEMNVSTLELGDSALYLCASSFRSEVGNEQFFGPGTRLTVL.

This clonotype was seen repeatedly, ten times or more. The chain recombines TRBV20-1 with TRBJ1-3; TRBD1 might be the D (6 bases). CDR1 and CDR2 (germline): DFQATT, SNEGSKA (reference sequence). The CDR3 loop spans 15 amino acids. The germline V and J ends were trimmed by 0 bases and 7 bases, with 16 bases remaining between them. The chain's CDR3 is CSARDLQGPWNTIYF. Written as DNA, the CDR3 is TGCAGTGCTAGAGATCTGCAGGGGCCGTGGAACACCATATATTTT.

The rearrangement uses TRBV19 and TRBJ2-7, with 15 bases matching TRBD2. The CDR3 is made up of 16 amino acids. Germline CDR1 LNHDA, CDR2 SQIVND (reference sequence). The V gene end was trimmed by 9 bases and the J gene end by 6 bases; junction bases not matched to a gene: 12. The CDR3 loop is CASRGTSGGRMAEQYF. The CDR3 nucleotides are TGTGCCAGCAGGGGGACTAGCGGGGGGCGGATGGCCGAGCAGTACTTC.

Notes on this clonotype: Given a much more abundant clone one base away, this may be a read error. The chain recombines TRBV4-3 with TRBJ2-1, with 7 bases that match TRBD2. The CDR3 has 13 residues. Germline lookup yields CDR1 LGHNA and CDR2 YSLEER. The CDR3: CVSSQETSYEQFF. The CDR3 nucleotides are TGCGTCAGCAGCCAAGAGACTAGCTATGAGCAGTTCTTC.

The chain couples TRBV19 to TRBJ2-1, with TRBD2 identical over 8 bases. Germline V gene lookup returns CDR1 LNHDA and CDR2 SQIVND (reference sequence). The V segment lost 0 bases and the J segment 12 bases; nucleotides outside the gene matches: 16. This CDR3 region has 17 residues. CDR3 amino acids: CASSIDHERGLTDTQFF. In nucleotides, the CDR3 is TGTGCCAGTAGTATAGATCACGAGCGGGGGCTCACAGATACGCAGTTCTTC.